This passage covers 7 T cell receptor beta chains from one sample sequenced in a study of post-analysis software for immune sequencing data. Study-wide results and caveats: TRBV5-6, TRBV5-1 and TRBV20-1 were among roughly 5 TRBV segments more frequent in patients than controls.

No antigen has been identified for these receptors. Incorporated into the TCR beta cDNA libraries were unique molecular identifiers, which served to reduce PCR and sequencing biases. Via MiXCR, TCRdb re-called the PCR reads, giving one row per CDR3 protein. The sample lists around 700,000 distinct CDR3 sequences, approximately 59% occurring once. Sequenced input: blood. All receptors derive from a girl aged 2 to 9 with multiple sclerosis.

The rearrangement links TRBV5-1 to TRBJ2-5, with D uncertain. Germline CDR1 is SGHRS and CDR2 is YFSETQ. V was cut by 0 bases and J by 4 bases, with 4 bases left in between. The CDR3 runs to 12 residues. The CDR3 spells CASSLGPETQYF. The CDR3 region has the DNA TGCGCCAGCAGCTTGGGACCAGAGACCCAGTACTTC.

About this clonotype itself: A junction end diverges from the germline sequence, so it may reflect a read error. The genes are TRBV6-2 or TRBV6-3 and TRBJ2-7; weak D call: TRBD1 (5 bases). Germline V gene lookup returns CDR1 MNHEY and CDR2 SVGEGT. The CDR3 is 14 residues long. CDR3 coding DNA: TGTGCCAGCAGCTACTCTGGGGCCTTATCCGAGCAGTACTTC. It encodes CASSYSGALSEQYF.

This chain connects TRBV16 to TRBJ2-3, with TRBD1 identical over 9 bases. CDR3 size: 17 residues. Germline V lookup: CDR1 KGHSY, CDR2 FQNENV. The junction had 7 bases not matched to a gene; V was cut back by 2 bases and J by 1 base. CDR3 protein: CASSQLRTGVGTDTQYF. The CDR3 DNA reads TGTGCCAGCAGCCAACTCAGGACAGGGGTTGGCACAGATACGCAGTATTTT.

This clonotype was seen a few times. The CDR3 DNA is TGTGCCAGCAGTCAAATAGCGGGAGCGGGGGAAGAGACCCAGTACTTC. Translated, it gives CASSQIAGAGEETQYF. This chain connects TRBV4-2 to TRBJ2-5, with TRBD2 identical over 9 bases. Germline CDR1 reads LGHNA; CDR2 reads YNFKEQ. Trimming took 6 bases from V and 3 from J; bases not matched to a gene: 11. The length of the CDR3 is 16 residues.

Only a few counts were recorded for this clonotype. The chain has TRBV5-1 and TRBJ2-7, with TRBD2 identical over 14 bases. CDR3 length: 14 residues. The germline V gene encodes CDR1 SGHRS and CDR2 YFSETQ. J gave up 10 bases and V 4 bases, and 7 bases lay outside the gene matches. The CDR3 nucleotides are TGCGCCAGCAGCCCGGGACTAGCGGGGGAAGCCCAGTACTTC. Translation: CASSPGLAGEAQYF.

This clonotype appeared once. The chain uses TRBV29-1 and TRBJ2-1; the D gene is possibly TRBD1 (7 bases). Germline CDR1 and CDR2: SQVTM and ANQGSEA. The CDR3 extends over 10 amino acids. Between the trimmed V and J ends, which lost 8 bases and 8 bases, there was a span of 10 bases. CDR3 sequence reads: CSWRGHEQFF. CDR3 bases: TGCAGCTGGAGGGGGCATGAGCAGTTCTTC.

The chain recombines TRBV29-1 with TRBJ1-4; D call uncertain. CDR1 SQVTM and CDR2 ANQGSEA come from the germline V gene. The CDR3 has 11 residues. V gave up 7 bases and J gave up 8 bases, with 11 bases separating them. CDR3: CSALKREKLFF. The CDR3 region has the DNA TGCAGCGCCCTAAAGCGGGAAAAACTGTTTTTT.